The present T cell receptor (beta chain) was sequenced within a study of PD-1 blockade in classical Hodgkin lymphoma. Regarding the study as a whole: Significantly greater TCR diversity emerged by C4D1 in CD4+ cells but not CD8+ cells.

The CDR3 sequence is 12 residues long. Germline V CDR1 and CDR2: SGHRS, YFSETQ. With 3 bases removed from V and 4 bases from J, the gap between germline ends came to 8 bases. Every patient experienced relapse after autologous stem cell transplantation, and brentuximab vedotin exposure varied. Clones were sequenced by immunoSEQ multiplex PCR, and TCRdb holds only the in-frame ones, with some missing. This sample has around 65,000 clones, with over 75% found just once. With respect to this clone: What it binds is not known.

This chain uses TRBV5-1 with TRBJ2-7, with D possibly called TRBD1 or TRBD2 (6 bases each). The sample in question was peripheral blood mononuclear cells (PBMCs), obtained at baseline. The TCR originated in a human donor with classical Hodgkin lymphoma. Here the CDR3 reads CASSSGAYEQYF. The CDR3 nucleotides read TGCGCCAGCAGCTCGGGGGCTTACGAGCAGTACTTC.